The present entry profiles one T cell receptor beta chain with its context. The authors' processing: By means of reference gene primer amplification, nucleated cell counts were estimated. The assay was immunoSEQ multiplex PCR, and TCRdb's table has in-frame clones only and misses some. That table gives V, J and clone size, and the DNA gave D and trimming. In the table there are roughly 180,000 clones, roughly 80% of which are singletons. The Seattle site enrolled patients during active infection and followed them longitudinally. The source of the sample is a study of blood T cell repertoires in COVID-19. Whole-study context: From the United States, Italy and Spain came samples of acute and convalescent COVID-19. PBMCs, B-cell-depleted T cells, or T cells provided the cDNA or gDNA that made up the material.

The trim removed 7 bases at V and 6 bases at J, leaving 5 bases unmatched. Looked up from germline, CDR1 is LNHNV and CDR2 is YYDKDF (reference sequence). This CDR3 is 14 amino acids long. V and J are TRBV15 and TRBJ1-4; 10 bases fit TRBD1. The clonotype originates from a woman in her thirties or forties with COVID-19, enrolled during active disease. Sequencing used peripheral blood. The CDR3 region is CATTSDRGDEKLFF. The DNA of the CDR3 is TGTGCCACCACTTCGGACAGGGGGGATGAAAAACTGTTTTTT.